Following are 7 T cell receptor beta chains from one sample sequenced in a study of blood T cells in healthy people across ages. A second about 6 to 11 cycle PCR used barcoded and J-beta primers. TCRdb itself ran the 5' RACE reads through MiXCR, one entry per CDR3 protein. The sample contains some 1.5 million distinct CDR3 sequences, about 30% of which appear only once. Sequencing was done on a sample of blood. The receptors derive from a woman in her thirties in good health.

This clonotype was counted once. V gene TRBV30 combines with J gene TRBJ1-2, with 11 bases lining up with TRBD1. The V gene end was trimmed by 0 bases and the J gene end by 3 bases; junction bases not matched to a gene: 12. From germline, CDR1 is GTSNPN and CDR2 SVGIG (reference sequence). The CDR3 is made up of 18 amino acids. The CDR3 sequence: CAWSVSQDRGRGHYGYTF. The CDR3 nucleotides are TGTGCCTGGAGTGTGAGTCAGGACAGGGGGCGCGGTCACTATGGCTACACCTTC.

A note on this clonotype: This may be a read error, as it is one base from a much larger clone. The genes are TRBV4-3 and TRBJ1-4; 8 nucleotides agree with TRBD1. Germline assignment: CDR1 LGHNA and CDR2 YSLEER. CDR3 length: 15 amino acids. The CDR3 DNA reads as TGCGTCAGCAGCCAGTTCCAGGGGGCAAGGGAAAAACTGTTTTTT. Its protein is CVSSQFQGAREKLFF.

The V gene is TRBV15, the J gene TRBJ2-3, with D maybe TRBD1 (5 bases). The CDR3 totals 13 residues. Germline CDR1 and CDR2: LNHNV and YYDKDF (reference sequence). Trimming removed 5 bases at V and 5 bases at J, with 11 bases between. The CDR3 bases are TGTGCCACCAGCTGGGCGGACATAGATACGCAGTATTTT. Translation: CATSWADIDTQYF.

Concerning this clonotype itself: This could be a read error, since a much larger clone is one nucleotide away. This sequence joins TRBV12-3 or TRBV12-4 and TRBJ2-5, with a weak D call TRBD1 (6 bases). This CDR3 is built from 14 residues. The chain's CDR3 is CASGLQGLGETQYF. In DNA form, the CDR3 reads TGTGCCAGCGGTTTACAGGGCTTGGGTGAGACCCAGTACTTC.

The chain joins TRBV28 to TRBJ1-2, with 11 positions matching TRBD1. The CDR3 loop spans 15 amino acids. The germline gives CDR1 MDHEN, CDR2 SYDVKM. V lost 6 bases to trimming and J lost 2 bases; unmatched junction nucleotides: 5. The CDR3 sequence: CASRGQGDRNYGYTF. The CDR3 coding sequence is TGTGCCAGCAGGGGACAGGGGGATCGGAACTATGGCTACACCTTC.

Only one count was recorded for this clonotype. The J gene is TRBJ1-1, the V gene TRBV12-3 or TRBV12-4; 10 bases map to TRBD1. The CDR3 is 15 amino acids. The ends lost 4 bases at V and 6 bases at J; junction bases unmatched: 8. The CDR3 sequence is CASSSPGQGRAEAFF. The CDR3 DNA reads TGTGCCAGCAGTTCACCGGGACAGGGGAGGGCTGAAGCTTTCTTT.

The chain combines TRBV7-9 with TRBJ1-1, with 8 bases fitting TRBD1. This CDR3 has 13 residues. CDR1 and CDR2 from the germline V gene are SEHNR and FQNEAQ (reference sequence). After removal of 7 bases from V and 11 bases from J, the junction contained 12 bases not matched to a gene. CDR3 protein: CASIPGQGNYAFF. CDR3 DNA sequence: TGTGCCAGCATCCCTGGACAGGGCAATTATGCTTTCTTT.